This TCR beta chain was profiled in a study of cytomegalovirus exposure and HLA in healthy donors. The PCR used 60 Vbeta and 13 Jbeta primers. Some clones are missing from TCRdb's copy, which holds only in-frame ones; the method was immunoSEQ multiplex PCR. The profile covers fewer than 110,000 clones, with 74% appearing a single time and 13% to 15% taken by the ten largest. The CDR3 runs to 16 residues. The V end lost 0 bases, the J end lost 6 bases, and 18 bases lay between the germline ends. Germline CDR1 and CDR2: LGHNA and YSLEER. The sequence derives from a woman in her forties in good health and CMV-seropositive. Sequencing input: PBMCs. The chain has TRBV4-3 and TRBJ2-7; TRBD1 is a possible D gene (5 bases). CDR3 sequence reads: CASSQEVGVFSGEQYF. The CDR3 bases are TGCGCCAGCAGCCAAGAGGTAGGGGTTTTTTCAGGCGAGCAGTACTTC.